Presented here are 3 T cell receptor beta chains from one specimen sequenced in a study of cytotoxic CD8 clonotypes in ibrutinib-treated CLL. Assay: immunoSEQ multiplex PCR; the TCRdb copy retains only in-frame clones and omits some. The sample has 270,000 or so clones; 70% to 80% are singletons. Sample: PBMCs, taken at disease progression, from a patient treated with ibrutinib. The receptors come from a human donor with chronic lymphocytic leukemia.

The chain joins TRBV5-1 to TRBJ2-2; D is ambiguous. CDR1 is SGHRS, CDR2 YFSETQ, per germline. With 1 base removed from V and 7 bases from J, the gap between germline ends came to 14 bases. This CDR3 is 15 amino acids long. CDR3 nucleotides: TGCGCCAGCAGCTTGTTGGCTGACTCCTTCGGGGAGCTGTTTTTT. This gives the protein CASSLLADSFGELFF. The full variable domain, in which reference TRBV5-1 and TRBJ2-2 provide the parts outside the CDR3, is KAGVTQTPRYLIKTRGQQVTLSCSPISGHRSVSWYQQTPGQGLQFLFEYFSETQRNKGNFPGRFSGRQFSNSRSEMNVSTLELGDSALYLCASSLLADSFGELFFGEGSRLTVL.

The chain joins TRBV5-4 to TRBJ2-7; a possible D gene is TRBD2 (7 bases). The germline V gene encodes CDR1 SGHNT and CDR2 YYREEE (reference sequence). The CDR3 is 17 amino acids. V shed 3 bases and J shed 0 bases, with 19 bases lying between them. DNA of the CDR3: TGTGCCAGCAGCTCTGGGAGGGGCGGGGGCCTCTCCTACGAGCAGTACTTC. As protein: CASSSGRGGGLSYEQYF. The variable domain in full, with the rest retrieved from reference TRBV5-4 and TRBJ2-7, is ETGVTQSPTHLIKTRGQQVTLRCSSQSGHNTVSWYQQALGQGPQFIFQYYREEENGRGNFPPRFSGLQFPNYSSELNVNALELDDSALYLCASSSGRGGGLSYEQYFGPGTRLTVT.

The chain employs TRBV10-3 and TRBJ1-3; 8 nucleotides align to TRBD1. With V trimmed by 2 bases and J by 4 bases, 4 bases remained unmatched. CDR1 ENHRY and CDR2 SYGVKD come from the germline V gene. The CDR3 consists of 15 residues. CDR3 residues: CAISEQGASGNTIYF. The CDR3 DNA reads TGTGCCATCAGTGAGCAGGGGGCATCCGGAAACACCATATATTTT.